The present entry profiles one TCR beta chain with its context. What it recognizes is unknown. Sequencing used immunoSEQ multiplex PCR; TCRdb keeps in-frame clones, though not all of them. The sample consists of approximately 140,000 clones, over 90% of them appearing once. This record comes from a study of T cell responses to AZD1222 COVID-19 vaccine. Study findings and constraints: In a largely white British group with more females than males, clonal diversity was possibly underestimated.

The clonotype comes from an adult in good health. This specimen consisted of peripheral blood, obtained on day 0 of AZD1222 vaccination.

The CDR3 DNA follows: TGTGCCTTCCTTAGAGGGGGACTGAACACTGAAGCTTTCTTT. Protein product: CAFLRGGLNTEAFF. The V gene is TRBV30, the J gene TRBJ1-1; possibly TRBD1 for D (6 bases). This CDR3 has 14 amino acids. Per germline, CDR1 GTSNPN and CDR2 SVGIG (reference sequence). V was clipped by 7 bases and J by 0 bases, with 15 bases between them.